Sequencing of this T cell receptor (beta chain) was carried out in a study of blood T cell repertoires in COVID-19. For the study at large: Italy, Spain and the United States were the sources of the convalescent and acute COVID-19 samples.

This clone was recorded a few times. CDR1 is SGHKS and CDR2 is YYEKEE in the germline V gene (reference sequence). The CDR3 contains 15 residues. Germline trimming cut 2 bases from V and 6 bases from J; bases unmatched to any gene: 10. Source study methods: Amplification from reference gene primers served as the basis for estimated nucleated cell counts. Clones were read by immunoSEQ multiplex PCR, and TCRdb kept only the in-frame ones, dropping some. The DNA was the basis for D and trimming; V, J and clone size are from that table. The table includes 250,000 to 300,000 clones, approximately 77% detected once.

This sequence joins TRBV5-5 and TRBJ2-7; 8 nucleotides match TRBD2. This sequence was found in a young woman with acute or convalescent COVID-19. The sequenced sample was peripheral blood. Here the CDR3 DNA reads TGTGCCAGCAGCTTCGTCGTCGGGAGGGCCAGCGAGCAGTACTTC. This gives the protein CASSFVVGRASEQYF.